This T cell receptor (beta chain) was identified in a study of type 1 regulatory T cells. Study-level information: An in vitro protocol generated T-allo10, a Tr1-enriched, alloantigen-specific CD4 T cell product.

MiXCR was run by TCRdb on the reads, yielding one entry per CDR3 protein. Of some 20,000 distinct CDR3 sequences in the sample, roughly 50% were seen once. This clonotype has just one count. The antigen remains unidentified. The sample taken for sequencing was cultured T cells, either the whole culture or a sorted T cell fraction (not recorded which). The clonotype originates from a human donor in good health.

CDR3 amino acids: CASRPGGAGELFF. CDR3 nucleotides: TGCGCCAGCAGGCCTGGTGGGGCCGGGGAGCTGTTTTTT. This sequence joins TRBV10-2 and TRBJ2-2, with D unclear. The germline V gene has CDR1 WSHSY and CDR2 SAAADI. The V end lost 6 bases, the J end lost 6 bases, and 11 bases lay between the germline ends. The CDR3 contains 13 residues.